This passage covers 14 T cell receptor beta chains from one sample sequenced in a study of response to subunit inactivated influenza vaccine. One entry per CDR3 protein results from TCRdb running MiXCR on the RT-PCR reads. The data hold over 750,000 distinct CDR3 sequences, with around 20% observed a single time. Sequencing was performed on PBMCs from blood, taken more than 4 days after vaccination. The receptors originated from a man aged 45-65 years who received an inactivated influenza vaccine.

There are a few counts of this clonotype. This chain connects TRBV4-3 to TRBJ2-7; 7 bases agree with TRBD1. V was clipped by 0 bases and J by 2 bases; unmatched bases: 7. Germline lookup yields CDR1 LGHNA and CDR2 YSLEER. The CDR3 is 16 residues long. In nucleotides, the CDR3 is TGCGCCAGCAGCCAAGATGAGGCAGGGGGAACCTACGAGCAGTACTTC. Protein sequence: CASSQDEAGGTYEQYF.

The chain joins TRBV4-3 to TRBJ2-7; 7 nucleotides line up with TRBD1. Per germline, CDR1 LGHNA and CDR2 YSLEER. The V segment lost 3 bases and the J segment 3 bases; nucleotides outside the gene matches: 2. The CDR3 consists of 13 residues. In nucleotides, the CDR3 is TGCGCCAGCAGCCACCACAGGGGCTACGAGCAGTACTTC. Its translation is CASSHHRGYEQYF.

In this sample, this clonotype turned up once. The chain carries TRBV20-1 and TRBJ1-1; D perhaps matches TRBD1 (5 bases). V was clipped by 3 bases and J by 6 bases, with 14 bases between them. The CDR3 spans 13 residues. Germline CDR1 is DFQATT and CDR2 is SNEGSKA (reference sequence). In DNA, the CDR3 is TGCAGTGCTAGCGGGGGAGTCGGGGCTGAAGCTTTCTTT. Protein product: CSASGGVGAEAFF.

This chain joins TRBV6-1 and TRBJ1-2, with TRBD1 as a possible D gene (6 bases). Per the germline V gene, CDR1 is MNHNS and CDR2 is SASEGT. Trimming took off 6 bases at V and 3 bases at J, with 14 bases between the two ends. There are 14 residues in the CDR3. The CDR3 spells CASRLRTDYYGYTF. The CDR3 nucleotides read TGTGCCAGCAGACTAAGGACAGATTACTATGGCTACACCTTC.

This clonotype was observed a few times. In DNA form, the CDR3 reads TGCAGCGTTGAGTTGGCTAGCGGGAGTAGGTACGAGCAGTACTTC. This encodes CSVELASGSRYEQYF. J is TRBJ2-7 and V is TRBV29-1, with 10 bases identical to TRBD2. The CDR3 totals 15 residues. Germline assignment: CDR1 SQVTM and CDR2 ANQGSEA. J gave up 4 bases and V 3 bases, and 9 bases lay outside the gene matches.

This chain joins TRBV6-1 and TRBJ1-5, with D tentatively TRBD1 (6 bases). This CDR3 is 15 amino acids long. V gave up 6 bases and J gave up 1 base, with 13 bases separating them. CDR1 and CDR2 from the germline V gene are MNHNS and SASEGT. The CDR3 coding sequence is TGTGCCAGCAGCTCTTACGGGGGCAGCAATCAGCCCCAGCATTTT. It codes for CASSSYGGSNQPQHF.

In its sample, this clonotype was seen a few times. The chain recombines TRBV6-5 with TRBJ2-5; 13 bases are a match to TRBD2. The germline gives CDR1 MNHEY, CDR2 SVGAGI. The CDR3 spans 16 residues. V lost 1 base and J lost 5; bases outside the gene matches: 4. The CDR3 sequence is CASSYWTSGRQETQYF. CDR3 nucleotides: TGTGCCAGCAGTTACTGGACTAGCGGGAGACAGGAGACCCAGTACTTC.

This clonotype was picked up many times. This chain connects TRBV3-1 to TRBJ2-2; D may be TRBD2 (6 bases). The CDR3 contains 15 residues. Germline loops: CDR1 LGHDT, CDR2 YNNKEL (reference sequence). Trimming took 4 bases from V and 7 from J, leaving 16 bases between them. The CDR3, as DNA: TGTGCCAGCAGCCCCCGCGAGGGAGGTGGCGGGGAGCTGTTTTTT. This codes for CASSPREGGGGELFF. The full variable domain, completed using reference TRBV3-1 and TRBJ2-2, is DTAVSQTPKYLVTQMGNDKSIKCEQNLGHDTMYWYKQDSKKFLKIMFSYNNKELIINETVPNRFSPKSPDKAHLNLHINSLELGDSAVYFCASSPREGGGGELFFGEGSRLTVL.

The chain joins TRBV6-5 to TRBJ1-1, with D unclear. The CDR3 sequence is 11 residues long. The V end lost 2 bases, the J end lost 11 bases, and 9 bases lay between the germline ends. Germline values: CDR1 MNHEY, CDR2 SVGAGI. CDR3: CASSYNGGAFF. The CDR3 nucleotides are TGTGCCAGCAGTTACAACGGTGGGGCTTTCTTT.

This clonotype was counted once. The rearrangement uses TRBV27 and TRBJ1-6; D is uncertain. The CDR3 loop spans 15 amino acids. Trimming took off 8 bases at V and 7 bases at J, with 18 bases between the two ends. CDR1 is MNHEY, CDR2 SMNVEV, per germline (reference sequence). The CDR3 protein is CASANSGRKNSPLHF. The CDR3 region has the DNA TGTGCCAGCGCAAACTCGGGCAGGAAGAATTCACCCCTCCACTTT.

In this sample, this clonotype turned up a few times. The chain employs TRBV9 and TRBJ2-3, with D possibly matching TRBD1 (6 bases). Germline-derived CDR1 and CDR2 are SGDLS and YYNGEE. V gave up 4 bases and J gave up 1 base, with 16 bases separating them. This CDR3 contains 16 residues. CDR3 sequence: CASSQTPGTRTDTQYF. The CDR3 DNA reads as TGTGCCAGCAGCCAAACCCCCGGGACACGCACAGATACGCAGTATTTT.

This clonotype was seen once. Written as DNA, the CDR3 is TGTGCCTGTCCCTCCGGGACAGGTCCTTATGGCTACACCTTC. Residues: CACPSGTGPYGYTF. The rearrangement joins TRBV30 to TRBJ1-2, with TRBD1 matching over 8 bases. This CDR3 contains 14 residues. Germline V CDR1 and CDR2: GTSNPN, SVGIG (reference sequence). V lost 6 bases, J lost 5 bases, and 11 bases stayed unmatched.

This clonotype has only a few counts. The chain combines TRBV20-1 with TRBJ2-7; D gene unclear. CDR1 and CDR2 from the germline V gene are DFQATT and SNEGSKA (reference sequence). With 0 bases removed from V and 0 bases from J, the gap between germline ends came to 12 bases. This CDR3 has 15 amino acids. Here the CDR3 reads CSARDLGLSSYEQYF. The CDR3 coding sequence is TGCAGTGCTAGAGATCTGGGTTTAAGCTCCTACGAGCAGTACTTC.

A few counts support this clonotype. The chain's CDR3 is CSAKTDTQYF. DNA of the CDR3: TGCAGTGCTAAAACAGATACGCAGTATTTT. V and J are TRBV20-1 and TRBJ2-3; D gene unclear. The CDR3 consists of 10 residues. V gave up 4 bases and J gave up 3 bases, with 2 bases separating them. Germline V gene data show CDR1 as DFQATT and CDR2 as SNEGSKA (reference sequence).